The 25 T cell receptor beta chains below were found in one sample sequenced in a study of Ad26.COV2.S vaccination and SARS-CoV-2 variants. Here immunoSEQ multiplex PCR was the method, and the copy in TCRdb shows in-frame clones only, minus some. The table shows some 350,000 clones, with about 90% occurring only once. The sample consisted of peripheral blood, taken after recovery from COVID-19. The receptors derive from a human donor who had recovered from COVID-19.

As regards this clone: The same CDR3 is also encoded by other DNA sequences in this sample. CDR3 in amino acids: CATSRDPGNEQFF. DNA of the CDR3: TGTGCCACCAGCAGAGATCCGGGGAATGAGCAGTTCTTC. This rearrangement joins TRBV15 to TRBJ2-1; weak D call: TRBD2 (5 bases). The CDR3 extends over 13 amino acids. The germline V gene encodes CDR1 LNHNV and CDR2 YYDKDF (reference sequence). V lost 0 bases to trimming and J lost 7 bases, with 7 bases between them.

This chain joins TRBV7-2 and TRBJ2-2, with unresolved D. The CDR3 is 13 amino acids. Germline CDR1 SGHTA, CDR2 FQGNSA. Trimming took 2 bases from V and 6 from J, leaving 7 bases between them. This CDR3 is CASSLRVAGELFF. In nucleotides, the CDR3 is TGTGCCAGCAGCTTAAGGGTGGCCGGGGAGCTGTTTTTT.

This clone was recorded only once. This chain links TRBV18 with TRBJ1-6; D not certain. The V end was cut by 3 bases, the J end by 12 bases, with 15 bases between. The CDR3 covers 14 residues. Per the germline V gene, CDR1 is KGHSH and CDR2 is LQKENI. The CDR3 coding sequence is TGTGCCAGCTCACCGGAGCCTAATCGAGGACCCCTCCACTTT. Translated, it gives CASSPEPNRGPLHF.

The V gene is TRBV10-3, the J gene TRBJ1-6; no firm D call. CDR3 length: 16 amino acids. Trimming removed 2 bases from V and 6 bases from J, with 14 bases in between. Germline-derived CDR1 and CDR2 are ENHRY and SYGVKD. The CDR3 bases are TGTGCCATCAGTGAGCCCGACCTGAAGTTTAATTCACCCCTCCACTTT. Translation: CAISEPDLKFNSPLHF.

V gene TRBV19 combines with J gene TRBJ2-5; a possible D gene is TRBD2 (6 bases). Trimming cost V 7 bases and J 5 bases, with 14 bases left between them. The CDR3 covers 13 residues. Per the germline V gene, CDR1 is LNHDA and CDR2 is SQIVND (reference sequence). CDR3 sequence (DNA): TGTGCCAGTACCACCAAGGCGGGGGAGACCCAGTACTTC. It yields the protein CASTTKAGETQYF.

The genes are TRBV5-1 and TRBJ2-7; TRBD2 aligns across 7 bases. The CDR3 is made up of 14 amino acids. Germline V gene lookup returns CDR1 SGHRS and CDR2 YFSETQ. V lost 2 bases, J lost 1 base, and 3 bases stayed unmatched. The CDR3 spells CASSFKGGSYEQYF. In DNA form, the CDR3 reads TGCGCCAGCAGCTTTAAGGGAGGGTCCTACGAGCAGTACTTC.

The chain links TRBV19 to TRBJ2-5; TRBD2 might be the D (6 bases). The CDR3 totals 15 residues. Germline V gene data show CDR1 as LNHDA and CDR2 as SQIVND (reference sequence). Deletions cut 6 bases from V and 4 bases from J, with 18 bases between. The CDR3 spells CASRVTSWGGETQYF. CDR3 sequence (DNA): TGTGCCAGTAGAGTCACTAGCTGGGGCGGAGAGACCCAGTACTTC.

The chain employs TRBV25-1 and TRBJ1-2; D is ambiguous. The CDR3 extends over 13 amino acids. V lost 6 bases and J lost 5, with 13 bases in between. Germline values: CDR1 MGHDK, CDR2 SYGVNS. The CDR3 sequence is CASSPSGGYGYTF. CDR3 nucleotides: TGTGCCAGCAGCCCCTCGGGCGGATATGGCTACACCTTC.

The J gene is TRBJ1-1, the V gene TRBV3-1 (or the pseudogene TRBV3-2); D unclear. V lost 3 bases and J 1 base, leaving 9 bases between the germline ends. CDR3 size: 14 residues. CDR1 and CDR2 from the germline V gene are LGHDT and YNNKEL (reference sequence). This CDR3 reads CASSQSITNTEAFF. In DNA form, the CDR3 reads TGTGCCAGCAGCCAGAGTATAACGAACACTGAAGCTTTCTTT.

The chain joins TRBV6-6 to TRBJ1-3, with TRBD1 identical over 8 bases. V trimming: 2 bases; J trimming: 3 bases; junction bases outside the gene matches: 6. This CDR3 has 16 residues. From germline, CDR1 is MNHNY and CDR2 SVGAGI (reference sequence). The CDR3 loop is CASSYPGQGYGNTIYF. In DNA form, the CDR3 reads TGTGCCAGCAGTTACCCTGGACAGGGCTATGGAAACACCATATATTTT.

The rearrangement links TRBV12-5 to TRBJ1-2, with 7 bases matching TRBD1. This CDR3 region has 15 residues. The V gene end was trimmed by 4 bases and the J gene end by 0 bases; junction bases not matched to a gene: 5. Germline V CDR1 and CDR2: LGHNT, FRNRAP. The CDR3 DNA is TGTGCTAGTGGTTCCCGGACAGGTACTAACTATGGCTACACCTTC. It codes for CASGSRTGTNYGYTF.

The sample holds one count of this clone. The CDR3: CASSVHNEQFF. CDR3 sequence (DNA): TGTGCCAGCAGTGTCCACAATGAGCAGTTCTTC. The V gene is TRBV2, the J gene TRBJ2-1; D is uncertain. The CDR3 contains 11 residues. Germline CDR1 SNHLY, CDR2 FYNNEI. Trimming removed 4 bases at V and 5 bases at J, with 3 bases between. The whole variable domain, remainder taken from reference TRBV2 and TRBJ2-1, is EPEVTQTPSHQVTQMGQEVILRCVPISNHLYFYWYRQILGQKVEFLVSFYNNEISEKSEIFDDQFSVERPDGSNFTLKIRSTKLEDSAMYFCASSVHNEQFFGPGTRLTVL.

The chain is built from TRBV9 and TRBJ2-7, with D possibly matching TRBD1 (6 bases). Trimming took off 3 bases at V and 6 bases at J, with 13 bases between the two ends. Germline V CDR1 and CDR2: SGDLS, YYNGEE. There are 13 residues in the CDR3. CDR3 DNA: TGTGCCAGCAGCGCCGGCCGAGGGGGCGAGCAGTACTTC. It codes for CASSAGRGGEQYF.

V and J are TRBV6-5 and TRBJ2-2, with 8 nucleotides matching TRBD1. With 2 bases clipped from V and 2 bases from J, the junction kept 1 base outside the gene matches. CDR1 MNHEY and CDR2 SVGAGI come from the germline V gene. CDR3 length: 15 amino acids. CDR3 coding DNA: TGTGCCAGCAGTTACGCAGGGGGCAACACCGGGGAGCTGTTTTTT. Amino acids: CASSYAGGNTGELFF.

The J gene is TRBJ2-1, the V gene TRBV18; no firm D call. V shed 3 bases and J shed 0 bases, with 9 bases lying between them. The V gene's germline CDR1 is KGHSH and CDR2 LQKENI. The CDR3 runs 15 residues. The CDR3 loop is CASSPNSPSYNEQFF. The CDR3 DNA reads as TGTGCCAGCTCACCGAACAGCCCCTCCTACAATGAGCAGTTCTTC.

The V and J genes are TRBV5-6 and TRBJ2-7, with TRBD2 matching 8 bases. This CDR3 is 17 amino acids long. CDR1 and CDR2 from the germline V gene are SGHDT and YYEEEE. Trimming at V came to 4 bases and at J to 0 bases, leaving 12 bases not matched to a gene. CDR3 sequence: CASSAGFSGVVSYEQYF. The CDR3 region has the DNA TGTGCCAGCAGCGCTGGGTTTAGCGGGGTCGTCTCCTACGAGCAGTACTTC.

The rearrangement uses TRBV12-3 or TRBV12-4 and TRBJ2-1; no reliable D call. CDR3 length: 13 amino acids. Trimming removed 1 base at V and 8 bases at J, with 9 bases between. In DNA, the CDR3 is TGTGCCAGCAGTTTAGAATTGGGATATGAGCAGTTCTTC. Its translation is CASSLELGYEQFF.

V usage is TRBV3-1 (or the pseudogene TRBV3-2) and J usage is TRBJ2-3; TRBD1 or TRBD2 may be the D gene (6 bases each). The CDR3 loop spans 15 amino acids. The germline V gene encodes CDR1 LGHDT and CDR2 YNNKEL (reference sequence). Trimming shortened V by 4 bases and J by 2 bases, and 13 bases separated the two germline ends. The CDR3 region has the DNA TGTGCCAGCAGCCTAACCGGGGGCATCACAGATACGCAGTATTTT. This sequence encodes CASSLTGGITDTQYF.

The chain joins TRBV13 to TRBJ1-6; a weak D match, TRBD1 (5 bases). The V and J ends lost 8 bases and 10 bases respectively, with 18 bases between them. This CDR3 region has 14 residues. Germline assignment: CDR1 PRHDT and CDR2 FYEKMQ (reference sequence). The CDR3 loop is CASGARSRGSPLHF. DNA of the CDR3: TGTGCCAGCGGCGCACGTTCACGGGGCTCACCCCTCCACTTT.

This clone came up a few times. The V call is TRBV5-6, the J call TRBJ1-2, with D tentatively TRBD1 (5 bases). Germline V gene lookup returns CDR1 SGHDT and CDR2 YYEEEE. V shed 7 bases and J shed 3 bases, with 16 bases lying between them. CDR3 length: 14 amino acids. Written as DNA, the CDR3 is TGTGCCAGCCACGGAGGGGCTCTATACTATGGCTACACCTTC. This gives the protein CASHGGALYYGYTF.

The CDR3 sequence is CASSPNYQGSNYGYTF. The CDR3 region has the DNA TGTGCCAGCAGCCCTAATTACCAGGGTAGTAACTATGGCTACACCTTC. J is TRBJ1-2 and V is TRBV6-2 or TRBV6-3, with D perhaps TRBD1 (5 bases). The length of the CDR3 is 16 residues. V was pared by 6 bases and J by 1 base, with 18 bases between. Looked up from germline, CDR1 is MNHEY and CDR2 is SVGEGT.

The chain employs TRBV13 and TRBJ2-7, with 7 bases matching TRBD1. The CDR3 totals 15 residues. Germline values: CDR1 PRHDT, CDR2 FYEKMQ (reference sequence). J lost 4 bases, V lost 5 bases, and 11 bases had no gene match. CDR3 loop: CASSDTETGEYEQYF. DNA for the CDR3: TGTGCCAGCAGCGATACAGAAACAGGGGAATACGAGCAGTACTTC. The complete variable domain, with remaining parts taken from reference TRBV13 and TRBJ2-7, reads AAGVIQSPRHLIKEKRETATLKCYPIPRHDTVYWYQQGPGQDPQFLISFYEKMQSDKGSIPDRFSAQQFSDYHSELNMSSLELGDSALYFCASSDTETGEYEQYFGPGTRLTVT.

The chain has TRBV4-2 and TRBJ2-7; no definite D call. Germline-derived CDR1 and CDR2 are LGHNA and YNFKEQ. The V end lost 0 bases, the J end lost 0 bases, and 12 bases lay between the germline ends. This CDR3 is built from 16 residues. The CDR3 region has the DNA TGTGCCAGCAGCCAAGAGGCAGCATACCTCTCCTACGAGCAGTACTTC. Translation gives CASSQEAAYLSYEQYF.

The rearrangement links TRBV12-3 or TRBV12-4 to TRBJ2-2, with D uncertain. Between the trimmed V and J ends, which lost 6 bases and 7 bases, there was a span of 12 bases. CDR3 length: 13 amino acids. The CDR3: CASSRRSDGELFF. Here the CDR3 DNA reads TGTGCCAGCAGCCGCCGATCCGACGGGGAGCTGTTTTTT.

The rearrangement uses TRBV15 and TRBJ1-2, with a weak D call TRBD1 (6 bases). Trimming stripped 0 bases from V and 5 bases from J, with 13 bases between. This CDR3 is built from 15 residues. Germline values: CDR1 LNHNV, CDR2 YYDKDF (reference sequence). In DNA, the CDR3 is TGTGCCACCAGCAGAGAAGGGGGGACCGAGTATGGCTACACCTTC. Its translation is CATSREGGTEYGYTF.